Sequencing of this TCR beta chain was carried out in a study of blood T cell repertoires in COVID-19. Looking at the study overall: From the United States, Italy and Spain came samples of acute and convalescent COVID-19. PBMCs, B-cell-depleted T cells, or T cells were the source of the cDNA or gDNA that made up the material.

The CDR3 consists of 16 residues. CDR1 and CDR2 (germline): LGHDT, YNNKEL (reference sequence). Deletions cut 1 base from V and 2 bases from J, with 12 bases between. Profiled with immunoSEQ multiplex PCR; TCRdb holds only in-frame clones, not every one. The data show under 100,000 clones, with 80% to 90% seen just once and approximately 4.2% held by the top ten. This clone came up a few times. The V and J genes are TRBV3-1 (or the pseudogene TRBV3-2) and TRBJ1-3; no clear D gene. This sequence originates from a man aged 45 to 65 with active COVID-19. Sequenced: peripheral blood. The CDR3 bases are TGTGCCAGCAGCCAAGGGGGAGGCGGGCCTGGAAACACCATATATTTT. Protein sequence: CASSQGGGGPGNTIYF.